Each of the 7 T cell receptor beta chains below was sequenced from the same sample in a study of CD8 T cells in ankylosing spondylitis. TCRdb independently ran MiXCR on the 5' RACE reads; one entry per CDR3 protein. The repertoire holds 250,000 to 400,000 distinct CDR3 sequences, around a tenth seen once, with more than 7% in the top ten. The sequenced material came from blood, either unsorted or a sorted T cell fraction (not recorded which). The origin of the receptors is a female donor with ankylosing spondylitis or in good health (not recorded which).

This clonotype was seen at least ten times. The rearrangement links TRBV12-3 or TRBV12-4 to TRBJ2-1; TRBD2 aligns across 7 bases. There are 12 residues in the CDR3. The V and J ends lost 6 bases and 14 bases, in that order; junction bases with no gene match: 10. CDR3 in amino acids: CASSRGTTDEFF. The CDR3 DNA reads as TGTGCCAGCAGCCGCGGGACTACGGACGAGTTCTTC.

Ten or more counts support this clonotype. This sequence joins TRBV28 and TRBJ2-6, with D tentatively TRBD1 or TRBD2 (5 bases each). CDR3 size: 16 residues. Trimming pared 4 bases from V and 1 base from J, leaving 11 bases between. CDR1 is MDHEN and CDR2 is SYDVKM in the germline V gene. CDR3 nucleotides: TGTGCCAGCAGTTGGGGACGGTCTTCTGGGGCCAACGTCCTGACTTTC. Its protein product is CASSWGRSSGANVLTF.

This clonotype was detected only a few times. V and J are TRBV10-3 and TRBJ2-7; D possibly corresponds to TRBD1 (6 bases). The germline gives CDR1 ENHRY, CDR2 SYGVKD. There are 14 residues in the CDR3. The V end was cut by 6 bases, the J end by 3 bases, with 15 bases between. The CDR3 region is CAISGTSGYYEQYF. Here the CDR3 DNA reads TGTGCCATCAGCGGGACATCGGGGTACTACGAGCAGTACTTC.

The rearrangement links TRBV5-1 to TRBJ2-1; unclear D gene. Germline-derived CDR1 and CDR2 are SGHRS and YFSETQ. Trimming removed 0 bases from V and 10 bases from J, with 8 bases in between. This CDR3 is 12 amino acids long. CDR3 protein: CASSLEDGEQFF. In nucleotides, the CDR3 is TGCGCCAGCAGCTTGGAGGATGGGGAGCAGTTCTTC.

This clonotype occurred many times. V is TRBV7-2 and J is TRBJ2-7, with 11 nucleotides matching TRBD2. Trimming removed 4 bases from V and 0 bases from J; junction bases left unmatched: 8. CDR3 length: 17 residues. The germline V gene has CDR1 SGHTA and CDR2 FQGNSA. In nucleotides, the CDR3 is TGTGCCAGCAGCTATAAACCGACTAGCGGGATCTCCTACGAGCAGTACTTC. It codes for CASSYKPTSGISYEQYF.

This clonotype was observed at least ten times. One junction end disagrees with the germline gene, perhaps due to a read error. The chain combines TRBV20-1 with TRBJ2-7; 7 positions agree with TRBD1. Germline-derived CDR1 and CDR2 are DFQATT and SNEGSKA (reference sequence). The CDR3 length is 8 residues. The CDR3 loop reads CIYRDRSF. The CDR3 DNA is TGCATATACCGGGACAGAAGTTTC.

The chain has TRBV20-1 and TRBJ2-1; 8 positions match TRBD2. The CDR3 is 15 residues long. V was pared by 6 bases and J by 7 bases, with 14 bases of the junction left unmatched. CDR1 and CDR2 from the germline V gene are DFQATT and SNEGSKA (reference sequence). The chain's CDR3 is CSANLRGGRRNEQFF. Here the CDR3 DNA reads TGCAGTGCCAATTTACGGGGGGGCAGAAGGAATGAGCAGTTCTTC.